The next 18 T cell receptor beta chains were all read from a single sample in a study of human T cells and chemical hapten exposure. TCRdb re-derived calls from the RACE reads in MiXCR, one entry per CDR3 protein. The sample comprises more than 250,000 distinct CDR3 sequences, about 9.4% of which are singletons, and less than 3% rests with the top ten. Regarding time point: pre-sensitization, week 0. Treatment in this sample: therapeutic diphenylcyclopropenone sensitization with weekly scalp DPC. The sample here was whole blood, taken in connection with sensitization to the hapten diphenylcyclopropenone (DPC). The source is a middle-aged woman with alopecia areata. Some clones in this sample may be carry-over from other donors' samples.

Only a few counts were recorded for this clonotype. The chain recombines TRBV10-3 with TRBJ2-2, with unresolved D. The CDR3 is made up of 14 amino acids. Trimming removed 1 base at V and 1 base at J, with 4 bases between. Germline V CDR1 and CDR2: ENHRY, SYGVKD. The CDR3 sequence is CAISELVNTGELFF. The CDR3 DNA reads as TGTGCCATCAGTGAGTTGGTGAACACCGGGGAGCTGTTTTTT.

This chain links TRBV6-1 with TRBJ2-2, with 7 bases aligning to TRBD1. After removal of 4 bases from V and 4 bases from J, the junction contained 6 bases not matched to a gene. The V gene's germline CDR1 is MNHNS and CDR2 SASEGT. The CDR3 extends over 15 amino acids. The chain's CDR3 is CASSVQGPGTGELFF. CDR3 bases: TGTGCCAGCAGTGTACAGGGGCCGGGCACCGGGGAGCTGTTTTTT.

This sequence joins TRBV6-1 and TRBJ2-3, with TRBD1 matching 7 bases. The V segment lost 2 bases and the J segment 2 bases; nucleotides outside the gene matches: 4. The CDR3 runs 15 residues. Germline V gene lookup returns CDR1 MNHNS and CDR2 SASEGT. CDR3 region: CASSEHTGDTDTQYF. DNA for the CDR3: TGTGCCAGCAGTGAACATACAGGGGACACAGATACGCAGTATTTT.

This clonotype occurred a few times. V gene TRBV7-2 combines with J gene TRBJ2-4, with no clear D. Germline V gene data show CDR1 as SGHTA and CDR2 as FQGNSA. Trimming left V 1 base short and J 1 base short, with 8 bases between. The length of the CDR3 is 15 residues. Here the CDR3 DNA reads TGTGCCAGCAGCTTAGGGGTGACGGCCAAAAACATTCAGTACTTC. Its translation: CASSLGVTAKNIQYF. Drawing the rest from reference TRBV7-2 and TRBJ2-4, the complete variable domain is GAGVSQSPSNKVTEKGKDVELRCDPISGHTALYWYRQSLGQGLEFLIYFQGNSAPDKSGLPSDRFSAERTGGSVSTLTIQRTQQEDSAVYLCASSLGVTAKNIQYFGAGTRLSVL.

This clonotype has ten or more counts. This chain connects TRBV27 to TRBJ2-1; 13 bases fit TRBD2. V was pared by 8 bases and J by 9 bases, with 4 bases of the junction left unmatched. CDR3 length equals 13 residues. Germline loops: CDR1 MNHEY, CDR2 SMNVEV (reference sequence). In DNA form, the CDR3 reads TGTGCCAGCTGGCGGACTAGCGGGAGTGAGCAGTTCTTC. The encoded protein is CASWRTSGSEQFF.

This clonotype was picked up a small number of times. In nucleotides, the CDR3 is TGTGCCAGCAGTTATCACAACAGCCCAGATACGCAGTATTTT. This encodes CASSYHNSPDTQYF. The chain carries TRBV6-6 and TRBJ2-3; D call uncertain. Germline-derived CDR1 and CDR2 are MNHNY and SVGAGI (reference sequence). The CDR3 totals 14 residues. The V and J ends lost 3 bases and 4 bases respectively, with 11 bases between them.

The chain couples TRBV10-3 to TRBJ1-1, with D possibly matching TRBD1 (5 bases). Germline values: CDR1 ENHRY, CDR2 SYGVKD. V lost 0 bases and J 4 bases, leaving 9 bases between the germline ends. The CDR3 extends over 14 amino acids. CDR3 nucleotides: TGTGCCATCAGTGAGTCGCGGGGACTCACTGAAGCTTTCTTT. It is translated as CAISESRGLTEAFF.

This clonotype occurred many times. The V call is TRBV5-6, the J call TRBJ2-1; D ambiguous. Germline-derived CDR1 and CDR2 are SGHDT and YYEEEE. V dropped 7 bases and J dropped 6 bases, with 14 bases sitting between them. This CDR3 region has 13 residues. CDR3 bases: TGTGCCAGCTGCTATTGGGGTCCCAATGAGCAGTTCTTC. This codes for CASCYWGPNEQFF.

This sequence joins TRBV12-3 or TRBV12-4 and TRBJ2-5; D is ambiguous. This CDR3 spans 15 amino acids. V was shortened by 1 base and J by 1 base, with 10 bases between the two germline ends. The chain's CDR3 is CASSLDAGSQETQYF. CDR3 nucleotides: TGTGCCAGCAGTTTAGATGCTGGCAGCCAAGAGACCCAGTACTTC.

This clonotype came up a few times. V gene TRBV24-1 combines with J gene TRBJ2-3; 12 bases match TRBD1. The CDR3 has 14 residues. Germline CDR1 KGHDR, CDR2 SFDVKD. V was clipped by 5 bases and J by 6 bases; unmatched bases: 2. CDR3 coding DNA: TGTGCCACCAGTGGGGACAGGGGGCCGGATACGCAGTATTTT. This translates into CATSGDRGPDTQYF.

Only a few counts were recorded for this clonotype. The genes are TRBV11-2 and TRBJ2-1; possibly TRBD2 for D (5 bases). V was cut by 5 bases and J by 0 bases, with 14 bases left in between. The germline CDR1 and CDR2 sequences are SGHAT and FQNNGV. The CDR3 is 16 amino acids. The DNA for the CDR3 is TGTGCCAGCAGCCCCGTTCTGGGGAGCTCCTACAATGAGCAGTTCTTC. Encoded protein: CASSPVLGSSYNEQFF.

This clonotype came up a few times. This chain joins TRBV7-8 and TRBJ2-3, with 12 bases identical to TRBD1. The CDR3 contains 17 residues. Germline CDR1 and CDR2: SGHVS and FQNEAQ. V shed 5 bases and J 5 bases; nucleotides not matched to a gene: 11. Here the CDR3 DNA reads TGTGCCAGCAGCCCGCGAGAGGGACAGGGGGCTAAAGATACGCAGTATTTT. As protein: CASSPREGQGAKDTQYF.

This clonotype was seen at least ten times. The gene calls are TRBV29-1 and TRBJ1-2; D is unresolved. The CDR3 length is 12 residues. The V end was cut by 7 bases, the J end by 3 bases, with 12 bases between. CDR1 and CDR2 (germline): SQVTM, ANQGSEA. The CDR3 DNA reads TGCAGCGCTGACCCGCAGGACTATGGCTACACCTTC. Translated, it gives CSADPQDYGYTF.

The V call is TRBV4-1, the J call TRBJ2-2, with D possibly called TRBD1 or TRBD2 (5 bases each). Trimming shortened V by 1 base and J by 7 bases, and 13 bases separated the two germline ends. This CDR3 is built from 15 residues. CDR1 is MGHRA, CDR2 YSYEKL, per germline. The CDR3 bases are TGCGCCAGCAGCCAAGTTCGGGGCTCAGGCGGGGAGCTGTTTTTT. It is translated as CASSQVRGSGGELFF.

The chain has TRBV27 and TRBJ1-1, with 12 bases identical to TRBD1. CDR3 length: 17 amino acids. V lost 4 bases, J lost 2 bases, and 8 bases stayed unmatched. Germline loops: CDR1 MNHEY, CDR2 SMNVEV (reference sequence). CDR3 loop: CASSSLGTGGGNTEAFF. In DNA form, the CDR3 reads TGTGCCAGCAGTTCTCTAGGGACAGGGGGCGGCAACACTGAAGCTTTCTTT.

This clonotype has just a few counts. The chain carries TRBV28 and TRBJ1-1; possibly TRBD1 for D (5 bases). Germline assignment: CDR1 MDHEN and CDR2 SYDVKM. Trimming removed 8 bases from V and 1 base from J, with 17 bases in between. The CDR3 sequence is 15 residues long. The CDR3 nucleotides are TGTGCCAGCGCCCCACCAGGGATTTGGAACACTGAAGCTTTCTTT. Protein: CASAPPGIWNTEAFF.

V usage is TRBV4-3 and J usage is TRBJ1-6; TRBD1 is a possible D gene (6 bases). Trimming removed 0 bases from V and 6 bases from J, with 6 bases in between. The CDR3 runs to 14 residues. Germline loops: CDR1 LGHNA, CDR2 YSLEER. The CDR3: CASSQEQGNSPLHF. CDR3 DNA: TGCGCCAGCAGCCAAGAACAGGGTAATTCACCCCTCCACTTT.

This clonotype was seen more than once but under ten times. The chain is built from TRBV5-1 and TRBJ2-1; D uncertain. Germline V CDR1 and CDR2: SGHRS, YFSETQ. The CDR3 is 14 residues long. V shed 0 bases and J shed 5 bases, with 9 bases lying between them. The CDR3 nucleotides are TGCGCCAGCAGCTTGGCCGCGGCCAACAATGAGCAGTTCTTC. Protein product: CASSLAAANNEQFF.